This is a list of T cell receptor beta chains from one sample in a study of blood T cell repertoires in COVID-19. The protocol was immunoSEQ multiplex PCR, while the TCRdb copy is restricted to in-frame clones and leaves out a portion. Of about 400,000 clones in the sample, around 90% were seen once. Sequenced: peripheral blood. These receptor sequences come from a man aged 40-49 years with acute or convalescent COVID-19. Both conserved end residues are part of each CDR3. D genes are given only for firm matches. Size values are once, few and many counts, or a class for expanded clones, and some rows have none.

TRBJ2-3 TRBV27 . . TGTGCCAGCAGTTTAGGGGGGAGAGATACGCAGTATTTT CASSLGGRDTQYF
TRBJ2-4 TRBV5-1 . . TGCGCCAGCAGCTTTTACTACACCCCTGGGTTTCGGCCCAAAAACATTCAGTACTTC CASSFYYTPGFRPKNIQYF
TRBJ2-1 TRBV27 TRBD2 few TGTGCCAGCAGTTCCCCAGGGACTAGCGGGATCACCTACAATGAGCAGTTCTTC CASSSPGTSGITYNEQFF
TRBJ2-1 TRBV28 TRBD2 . TGTGCCAGCAGTTTACGGGTTAGGGCTAGCGGGAGGGACAATGAGCAGTTCTTC CASSLRVRASGRDNEQFF
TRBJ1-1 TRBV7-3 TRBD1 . TGTGCCAGCAGCTTTGACAGGGGGAGCGCTGAAGCTTTCTTT CASSFDRGSAEAFF
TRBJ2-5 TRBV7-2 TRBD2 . TGTGCCAGCAGCGCGACTAGCGGGAGTAGTGAGACCCAGTACTTC CASSATSGSSETQYF
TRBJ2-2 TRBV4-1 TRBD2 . TGCGCCAGCAGCCAAGCTCTAGCGGGCTGGGGGACCGGGGAGCTGTTTTTT CASSQALAGWGTGELFF
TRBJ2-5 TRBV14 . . TGTGCCAGCAGCCAATTACGGGACTCAGAGACCCAGTACTTC CASSQLRDSETQYF
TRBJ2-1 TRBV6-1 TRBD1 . TGTGCCAGCAGTGATTTGGGACAGGTCTACAATGAGCAGTTCTTC CASSDLGQVYNEQFF
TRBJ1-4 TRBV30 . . TGTGCCTGGAGTGGGCAGGGTGTTGAAAAACTGTTTTTT CAWSGQGVEKLFF
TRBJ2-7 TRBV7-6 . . TGTGCCAGCAGCCAATACAGTGGCGAGCAGTACTTC CASSQYSGEQYF
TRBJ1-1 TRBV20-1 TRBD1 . TGCAGTGCCTCCGGGACAGCTAGAGTGTTT CSASGTARVF
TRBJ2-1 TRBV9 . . TGTGCCAGCAGCGTTGAGCTTCGGGGCTACAATGAGCAGTTCTTC CASSVELRGYNEQFF
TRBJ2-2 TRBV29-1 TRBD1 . TGCAGCGGGGGGACAGGGAACACCGGGGAGCTGTTTTTT CSGGTGNTGELFF
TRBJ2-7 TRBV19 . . TGTGCCAGTAGTATTGACTACGCCTACGAGCAGTACTTC CASSIDYAYEQYF
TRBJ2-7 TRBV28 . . TGTGCCAGCAGTTTTGGCCAGGCCTACGAGCAGTACTTC CASSFGQAYEQYF